A selection of T cell receptor beta chains follows, all from one sample in a study of T cells in Graves' hyperthyroidism and ophthalmopathy. TCRdb redid the calling of the multiplex PCR reads with MiXCR, one entry per CDR3 protein. Of approximately 410,000 distinct CDR3 sequences in the sample, approximately 15% were seen once. Sequencing was carried out using blood. These receptors originate from a man between 18 and 29 years old with Graves' ophthalmopathy. CDR3s include the opening cysteine and the closing phenylalanine or tryptophan. A D gene is named only where the DNA matches it firmly. Not all rows give a size; the values are once, few, many and, for expanded clones, a class.

clone_size	d_call	v_call	j_call	cdr3_nt	cdr3_aa
many	TRBD2	TRBV6-1	TRBJ2-5	TGTGCCAGCCGCCCCCAGACTAGCGGGGGGCAAGAGACCCAGTACTTC	CASRPQTSGGQETQYF
NA	NA	TRBV4-2	TRBJ2-1	TGTGCCAGCAGCCAAGATAGAAGGGACCCTGAGCAGTTCTTC	CASSQDRRDPEQFF
many	TRBD1	TRBV5-1	TRBJ1-2	TGCGCCAGCAGCGATGGACAGGGGCCCCATTATGGCTACACCTTC	CASSDGQGPHYGYTF
many	NA	TRBV5-6	TRBJ2-1	TGTGCCAGCAGATACTCAGGATCCGAGCAGTTCTTC	CASRYSGSEQFF
many	NA	TRBV2	TRBJ2-1	TGTGCCAGCAGTGTTAGGGTTACACCGTATAATGAGCAGTTCTTC	CASSVRVTPYNEQFF
many	TRBD1	TRBV13	TRBJ2-3	TGTGCCAGCAGCTTACATTACAGGGGGCGCCTAACAGATACGCAGTATTTT	CASSLHYRGRLTDTQYF
many	NA	TRBV7-9	TRBJ2-7	TGTGCCAGCAGCTACCAAGGGGTAGACGAGCAGTACTTC	CASSYQGVDEQYF
NA	TRBD1	TRBV3-1	TRBJ2-7	TGTGCCAGCAGGGGCCCCGGGACAGGGATCTCCTACGAGCAGTACTTC	CASRGPGTGISYEQYF
many	TRBD1	TRBV11-1	TRBJ1-1	TGTGCCAGCAGCGTAACAGGGGGCGGGTACACTGAAGCTTTCTTT	CASSVTGGGYTEAFF
many	NA	TRBV29-1	TRBJ1-1	TGCAGCGTTGTGATCCAGGAATACACTGAAGCTTTCTTT	CSVVIQEYTEAFF
NA	NA	TRBV6-1	TRBJ2-1	TGTGCCAGCAGCAAGACCCTAGCCCACAATGAGCAGTTCTTC	CASSKTLAHNEQFF
many	TRBD2	TRBV7-3	TRBJ2-3	TGTGCCAGCAGCCCTCGGGACTACAGCACAGATACGCAGTATTTT	CASSPRDYSTDTQYF
many	TRBD2	TRBV7-9	TRBJ2-7	TGTGCCAGCGGCATGACGGGAGGGTGGCCCTACGAGCAGTACTTC	CASGMTGGWPYEQYF
few	NA	TRBV30	TRBJ2-2	TGTGCCTGGAGTGTTCTCAGGGGGGGCGGGGAGCTGTTTTTT	CAWSVLRGGGELFF
many	NA	TRBV5-1	TRBJ1-5	TGCGCCAGCAGCTTGGGGGGTGGGGGCGGCAATCAGCCCCAGCATTTT	CASSLGGGGGNQPQHF
few	NA	TRBV7-9	TRBJ2-2	TGTGCCAGCAGCCATCTTGGGGGGAACACCGGGGAGCTGTTTTTT	CASSHLGGNTGELFF
many	NA	TRBV6-1	TRBJ1-1	TGTGCCAGCAGTGACAAAACAGCTTTCGGCACTGAAGCTTTCTTT	CASSDKTAFGTEAFF
few	TRBD2	TRBV15	TRBJ2-1	TGTGCCACCAGCAGAGGGGGGGGAGGCAATGAGCAGTTCTTC	CATSRGGGGNEQFF
NA	NA	TRBV28	TRBJ2-1	TGTGCCAGCACTAAAGGTGGGCCACCGCAGCAGTTCTTC	CASTKGGPPQQFF
NA	NA	TRBV7-8	TRBJ1-3	TGTGCCAGCAGCGGAGGTCTAGTCGAATCATATTTT	CASSGGLVESYF
few	TRBD2	TRBV7-2	TRBJ2-1	TGTGCCAGCAGCTTAGGCGGGGGGGCGGTGGATGAGCAGTTCTTC	CASSLGGGAVDEQFF
many	NA	TRBV7-9	TRBJ1-2	TGTGCCAGCAGCTTTGTGGGCTATGGCTACACCTTC	CASSFVGYGYTF
NA	NA	TRBV6-1	TRBJ1-1	TGTGCCAGCAGTGAATCAGGGTACGGGGAAGCTTTCTTT	CASSESGYGEAFF
NA	NA	TRBV30	TRBJ2-2	TGTGCCTGCTCATGGGGGGCCGGGGAGCTGTTTTTT	CACSWGAGELFF
NA	NA	TRBV2	TRBJ1-5	TGTGCCAGCAGTGGCGGTGAAGGGGGAAAGGATCAGCCCCAGCATTTT	CASSGGEGGKDQPQHF
many	TRBD1	TRBV20-1	TRBJ2-7	TGCAGTGCCCCAGGGACAGGGGCCTACGAGCAGTACTTC	CSAPGTGAYEQYF
NA	NA	TRBV27	TRBJ1-2	TGTGCCAGCAGTTTTACAGGGAAGTTGGACTATGGCTACACCTTC	CASSFTGKLDYGYTF
few	TRBD2	TRBV5-1	TRBJ2-3	TGCGCCAGCCAGCGGGAGAAAAGCACAGATACGCAGTATTTT	CASQREKSTDTQYF
many	TRBD2	TRBV13	TRBJ2-7	TGTGCCAGCAGCCGTGGTGTTAGCGGGAGAAATCGGCAGTACTTC	CASSRGVSGRNRQYF
few	TRBD1	TRBV18	TRBJ2-3	TGTGCCAGCTCACCTCCGACAGGGCCGACAGATACGCAGTATTTT	CASSPPTGPTDTQYF
many	NA	TRBV13	TRBJ2-2	TGTGCCAGCAGCCGTTACGGGAACACCGGGGAGCTGTTTTTT	CASSRYGNTGELFF
many	NA	TRBV11-2	TRBJ2-1	TGTGCCAGCAGCTACCATGAGCAGTTCTTC	CASSYHEQFF
few	NA	TRBV9	TRBJ1-1	TGTGCCAGCAGCGTAGATCGGGTGAACACTGAAGCTTTCTTT	CASSVDRVNTEAFF
many	TRBD1	TRBV12-3/TRBV12-4	TRBJ1-5	TGTGCCAGCAGTGGGATCGACAGGGGCAATCAGCCCCAGCATTTT	CASSGIDRGNQPQHF
many	NA	TRBV6-1	TRBJ2-7	TGTGCCAGCAGTACCGACCCGGAGGAGCACGAGCAGTACTTC	CASSTDPEEHEQYF
many	NA	TRBV2	TRBJ2-2	TGTGCCAGCAGTCAGACCACCGGGGAGCTGTTTTTT	CASSQTTGELFF
NA	NA	TRBV14	TRBJ1-1	TGTGCCAGCAGCCAAAATATGAACACTGAAGCTTTCTTT	CASSQNMNTEAFF
many	TRBD1	TRBV11-2	TRBJ2-7	TGTGCCAGCAGCCCCACTGGACAGGGGGTTGGCTACGAGCAGTACTTC	CASSPTGQGVGYEQYF
NA	NA	TRBV10-1	TRBJ2-5	TGCGCCAGCAGTGAACAACCCCAAGAGACCCAGTACTTC	CASSEQPQETQYF
many	NA	TRBV5-1	TRBJ2-2	TGCGCCAGCAGCTTAGCACCAGGGGCCGGGGAGCTGTTTTTT	CASSLAPGAGELFF
NA	NA	TRBV30	TRBJ2-7	TGTGCCTGGAGTGAAAACGAGCAGTACTTC	CAWSENEQYF